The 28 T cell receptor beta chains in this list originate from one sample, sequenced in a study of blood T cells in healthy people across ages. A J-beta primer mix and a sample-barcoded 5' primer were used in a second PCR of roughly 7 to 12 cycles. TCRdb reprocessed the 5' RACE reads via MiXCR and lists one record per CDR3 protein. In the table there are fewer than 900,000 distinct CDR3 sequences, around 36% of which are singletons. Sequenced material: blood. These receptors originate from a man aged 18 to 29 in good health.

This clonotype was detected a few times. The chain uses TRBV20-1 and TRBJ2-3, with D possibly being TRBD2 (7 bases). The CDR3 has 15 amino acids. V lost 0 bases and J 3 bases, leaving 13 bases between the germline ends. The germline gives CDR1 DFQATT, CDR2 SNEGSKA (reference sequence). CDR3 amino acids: CSARDGGGGTDTQYF. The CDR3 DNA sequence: TGCAGTGCTAGAGATGGGGGGGGCGGGACAGATACGCAGTATTTT.

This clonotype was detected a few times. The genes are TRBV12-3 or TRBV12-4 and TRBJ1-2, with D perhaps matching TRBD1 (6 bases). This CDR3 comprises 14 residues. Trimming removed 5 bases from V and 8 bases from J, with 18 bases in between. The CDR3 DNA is TGTGCCAGCAGTGACCAACCACAGGGCTACGGCTACACCTTC. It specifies CASSDQPQGYGYTF.

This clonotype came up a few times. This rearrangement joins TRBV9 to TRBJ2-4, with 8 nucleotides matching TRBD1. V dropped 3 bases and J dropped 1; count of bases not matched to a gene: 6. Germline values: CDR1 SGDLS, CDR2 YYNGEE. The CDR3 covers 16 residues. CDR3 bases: TGTGCCAGCAGCGACGTGACAGGGGAGGCCAAAAACATTCAGTACTTC. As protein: CASSDVTGEAKNIQYF.

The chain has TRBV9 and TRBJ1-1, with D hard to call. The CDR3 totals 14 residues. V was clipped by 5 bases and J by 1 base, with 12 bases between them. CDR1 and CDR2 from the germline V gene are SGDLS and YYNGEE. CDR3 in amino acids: CASSLTPKNTEAFF. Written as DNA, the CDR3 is TGTGCCAGCAGTCTCACACCTAAGAACACTGAAGCTTTCTTT.

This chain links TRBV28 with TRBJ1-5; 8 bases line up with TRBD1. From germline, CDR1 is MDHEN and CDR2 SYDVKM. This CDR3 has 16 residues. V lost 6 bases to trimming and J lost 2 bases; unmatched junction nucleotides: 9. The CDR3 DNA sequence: TGTGCCAGCAGCCCTAGGGACAGGAAAGGCAATCAGCCCCAGCATTTT. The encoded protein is CASSPRDRKGNQPQHF.

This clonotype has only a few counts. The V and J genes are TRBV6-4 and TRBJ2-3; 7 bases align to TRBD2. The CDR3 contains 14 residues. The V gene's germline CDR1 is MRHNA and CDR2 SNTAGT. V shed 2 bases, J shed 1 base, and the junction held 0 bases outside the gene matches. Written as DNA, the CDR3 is TGTGCCAGCAGTGACACTAGCGGCACAGATACGCAGTATTTT. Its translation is CASSDTSGTDTQYF.

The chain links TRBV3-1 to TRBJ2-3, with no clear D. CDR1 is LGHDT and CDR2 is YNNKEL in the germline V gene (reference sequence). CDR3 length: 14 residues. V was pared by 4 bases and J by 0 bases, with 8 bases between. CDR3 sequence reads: CASSRQPSTDTQYF. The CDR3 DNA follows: TGTGCCAGCAGCCGACAACCTAGCACAGATACGCAGTATTTT.

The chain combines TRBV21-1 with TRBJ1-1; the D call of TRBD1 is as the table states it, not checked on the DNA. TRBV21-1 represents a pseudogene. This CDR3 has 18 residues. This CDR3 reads CASSKTAGTAHLNTEAFF. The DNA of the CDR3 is TGTGCCAGCAGCAAAACGGCAGGGACAGCCCACCTGAACACTGAAGCTTTCTTT.

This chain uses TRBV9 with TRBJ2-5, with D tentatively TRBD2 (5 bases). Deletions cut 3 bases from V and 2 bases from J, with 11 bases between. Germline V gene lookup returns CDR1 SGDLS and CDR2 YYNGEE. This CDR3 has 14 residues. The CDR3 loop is CASSGTGIQETQYF. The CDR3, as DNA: TGTGCCAGCAGCGGGACCGGGATACAAGAGACCCAGTACTTC.

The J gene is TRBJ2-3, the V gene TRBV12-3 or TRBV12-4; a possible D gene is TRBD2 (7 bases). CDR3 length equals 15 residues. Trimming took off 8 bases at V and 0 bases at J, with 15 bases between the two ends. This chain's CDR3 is CASVFRGASTDTQYF. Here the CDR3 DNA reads TGTGCCAGCGTGTTTCGGGGGGCCAGCACAGATACGCAGTATTTT.

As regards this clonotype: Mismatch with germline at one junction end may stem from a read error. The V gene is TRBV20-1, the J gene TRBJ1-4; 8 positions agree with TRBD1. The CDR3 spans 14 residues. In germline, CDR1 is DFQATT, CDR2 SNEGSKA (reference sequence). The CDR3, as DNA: TGCAGTGCTAGAGATAGGGGGACAGGAGAAAGACTGTTTTTT. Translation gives CSARDRGTGERLFF.

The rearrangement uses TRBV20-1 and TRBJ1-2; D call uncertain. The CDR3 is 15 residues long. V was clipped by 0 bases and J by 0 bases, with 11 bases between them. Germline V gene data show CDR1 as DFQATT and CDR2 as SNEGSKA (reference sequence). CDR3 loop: CSARDATVANYGYTF. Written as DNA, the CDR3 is TGCAGTGCTAGAGATGCAACGGTGGCTAACTATGGCTACACCTTC.

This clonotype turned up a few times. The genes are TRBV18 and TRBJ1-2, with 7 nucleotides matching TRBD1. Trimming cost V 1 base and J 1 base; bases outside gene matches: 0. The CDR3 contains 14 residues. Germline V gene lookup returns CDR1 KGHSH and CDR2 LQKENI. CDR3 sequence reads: CASSPRDSNYGYTF. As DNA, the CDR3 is TGTGCCAGCTCACCACGGGACAGTAACTATGGCTACACCTTC.

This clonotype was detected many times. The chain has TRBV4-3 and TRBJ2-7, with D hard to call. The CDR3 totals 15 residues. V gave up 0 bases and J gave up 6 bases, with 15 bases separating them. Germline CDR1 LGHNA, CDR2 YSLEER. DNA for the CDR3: TGCGCCAGCAGCCAAGAAGTCCGGGTAGTCTCCGAGCAGTACTTC. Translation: CASSQEVRVVSEQYF.

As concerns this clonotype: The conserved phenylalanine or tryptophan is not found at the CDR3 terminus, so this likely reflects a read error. This CDR3 reads CASMEPRGPEAFL. CDR3 coding DNA: TGTGCCAGCATGGAACCGCGGGGACCTGAAGCTTTCTTG. The chain carries TRBV25-1 and TRBJ1-1, with a weak D call TRBD1 (5 bases). Between the trimmed V and J ends, which lost 7 bases and 6 bases, there was a span of 15 bases. The CDR3 totals 13 residues. The V gene's germline CDR1 is MGHDK and CDR2 SYGVNS.

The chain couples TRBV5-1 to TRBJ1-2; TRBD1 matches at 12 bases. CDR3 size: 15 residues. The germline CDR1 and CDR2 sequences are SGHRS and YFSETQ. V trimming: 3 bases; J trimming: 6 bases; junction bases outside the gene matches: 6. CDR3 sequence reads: CASSWGTGGADGYTF. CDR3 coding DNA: TGCGCCAGCAGCTGGGGGACAGGGGGCGCGGATGGCTACACCTTC.

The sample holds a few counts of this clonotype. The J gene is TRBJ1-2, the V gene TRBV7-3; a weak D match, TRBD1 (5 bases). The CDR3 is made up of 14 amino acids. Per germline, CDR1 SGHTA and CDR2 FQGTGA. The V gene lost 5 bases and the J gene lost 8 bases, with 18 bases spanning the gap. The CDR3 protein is CASSQGGSSWGYTF. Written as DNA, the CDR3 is TGTGCCAGCAGCCAGGGAGGATCCTCCTGGGGCTACACCTTC.

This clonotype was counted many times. The CDR3 loop reads CASSLGLAGQPSTDTQYF. The CDR3 nucleotides are TGTGCCAGCAGCTTAGGCCTAGCGGGGCAGCCTAGCACAGATACGCAGTATTTT. The chain recombines TRBV7-2 with TRBJ2-3; 9 positions match TRBD2. The trim removed 1 base at V and 0 bases at J, leaving 8 bases unmatched. CDR3 size: 18 residues. Germline CDR1 reads SGHTA; CDR2 reads FQGNSA.

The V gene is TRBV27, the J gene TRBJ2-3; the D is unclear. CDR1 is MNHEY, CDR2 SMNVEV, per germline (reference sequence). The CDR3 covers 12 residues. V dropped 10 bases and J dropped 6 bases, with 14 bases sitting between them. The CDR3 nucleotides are TGTGCCACCGCCCAGAAAAGGGATACGCAGTATTTT. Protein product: CATAQKRDTQYF.

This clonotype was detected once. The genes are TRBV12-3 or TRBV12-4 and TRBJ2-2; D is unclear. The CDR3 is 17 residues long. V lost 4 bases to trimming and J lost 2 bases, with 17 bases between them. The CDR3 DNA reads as TGTGCCAGCAGTTCCTACTTTGGTGACCTTAACACCGGGGAGCTGTTTTTT. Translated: CASSSYFGDLNTGELFF.

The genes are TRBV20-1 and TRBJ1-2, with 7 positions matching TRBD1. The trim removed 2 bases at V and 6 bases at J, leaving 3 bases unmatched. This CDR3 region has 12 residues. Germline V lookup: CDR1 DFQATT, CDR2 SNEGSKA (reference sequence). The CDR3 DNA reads TGCAGTGCTAGAACAGGGGTCGATGGCTACACCTTC. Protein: CSARTGVDGYTF.

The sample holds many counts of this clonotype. CDR3 coding DNA: TGTGCCAGCAGCCCACAGGGGGCTAATGAAAAACTGTTTTTT. This translates into CASSPQGANEKLFF. The chain uses TRBV12-3 or TRBV12-4 and TRBJ1-4; 8 bases agree with TRBD1. The ends lost 6 bases at V and 3 bases at J; junction bases unmatched: 3. The CDR3 is 14 residues long.

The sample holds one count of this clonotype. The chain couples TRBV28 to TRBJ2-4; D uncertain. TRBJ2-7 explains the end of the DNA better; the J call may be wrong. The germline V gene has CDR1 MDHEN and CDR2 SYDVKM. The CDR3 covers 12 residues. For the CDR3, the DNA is TGTGCCAGCAGTTTAGGGGTACCCGAGCAGTACTTC. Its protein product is CASSLGVPEQYF.

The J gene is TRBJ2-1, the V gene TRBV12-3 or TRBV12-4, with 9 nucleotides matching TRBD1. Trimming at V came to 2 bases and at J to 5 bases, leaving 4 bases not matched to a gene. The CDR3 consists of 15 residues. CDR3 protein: CASSLRQGGNNEQFF. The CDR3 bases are TGTGCCAGCAGTTTACGACAGGGGGGAAACAATGAGCAGTTCTTC.

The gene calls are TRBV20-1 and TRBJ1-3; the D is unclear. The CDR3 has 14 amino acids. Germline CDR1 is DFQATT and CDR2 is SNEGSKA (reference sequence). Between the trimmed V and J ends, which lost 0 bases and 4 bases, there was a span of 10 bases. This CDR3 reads CSARDGREGNTIYF. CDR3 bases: TGCAGTGCTAGAGATGGGCGTGAAGGAAACACCATATATTTT.

Written as DNA, the CDR3 is TGCGCCAGCAGCCCGACAGGATCTGCGGTCGGTGGTTCACCCCTCCACTTT. It yields the protein CASSPTGSAVGGSPLHF. V is TRBV5-1 and J is TRBJ1-6; a weak D match, TRBD1 (6 bases). This CDR3 has 17 amino acids. V was shortened by 4 bases and J by 9 bases, with 23 bases between the two germline ends. Germline CDR1 and CDR2: SGHRS and YFSETQ.

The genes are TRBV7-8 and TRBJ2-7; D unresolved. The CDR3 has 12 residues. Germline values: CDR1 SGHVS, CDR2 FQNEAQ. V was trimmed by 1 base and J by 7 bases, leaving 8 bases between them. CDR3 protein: CASSLEGWEQYF. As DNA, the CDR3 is TGTGCCAGCAGCTTAGAGGGTTGGGAGCAGTACTTC.

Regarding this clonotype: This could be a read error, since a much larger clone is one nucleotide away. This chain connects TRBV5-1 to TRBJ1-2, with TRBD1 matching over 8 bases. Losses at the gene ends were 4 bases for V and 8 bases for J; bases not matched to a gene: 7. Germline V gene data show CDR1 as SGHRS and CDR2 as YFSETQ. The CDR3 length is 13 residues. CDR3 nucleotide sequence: TGCGCCAGCAGCGGGGACAGGCCCAGGGGCTACACCTTC. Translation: CASSGDRPRGYTF.